This TCR beta chain was sequenced in a study of blood T cell repertoires in COVID-19. Overall study context: Some COVID-19 samples were acute and others convalescent; all came from the United States, Italy and Spain. T cells, B-cell-depleted T cells, or PBMCs provided the cDNA or gDNA that served as material.

As handled by the study authors: Reference gene primer amplification yielded estimated nucleated cell counts. Clones were sequenced by immunoSEQ multiplex PCR, and TCRdb holds only the in-frame ones, with some missing. V and J calls plus clone size are reproduced from that table; the DNA served to infer D and trimming. This table holds 130,000 to 150,000 clones, less than 90% found once. Participants classified as exposed had met a COVID-19 case within 2 weeks before study entry. Germline lookup yields CDR1 MNHNY and CDR2 SVGAGI (reference sequence). The CDR3 is 14 amino acids. V was clipped by 0 bases and J by 2 bases, with 7 bases between them.

The sequenced material came from PBMCs or T cells enriched from blood (not recorded which). The V and J genes are TRBV6-6 and TRBJ1-2; no firm D call. The sequence derives from a woman between 45 and 60 years old who had been exposed to COVID-19. CDR3 sequence reads: CASSYSTQNYGYTF. In DNA form, the CDR3 reads TGTGCCAGCAGTTACTCGACACAGAACTATGGCTACACCTTC.